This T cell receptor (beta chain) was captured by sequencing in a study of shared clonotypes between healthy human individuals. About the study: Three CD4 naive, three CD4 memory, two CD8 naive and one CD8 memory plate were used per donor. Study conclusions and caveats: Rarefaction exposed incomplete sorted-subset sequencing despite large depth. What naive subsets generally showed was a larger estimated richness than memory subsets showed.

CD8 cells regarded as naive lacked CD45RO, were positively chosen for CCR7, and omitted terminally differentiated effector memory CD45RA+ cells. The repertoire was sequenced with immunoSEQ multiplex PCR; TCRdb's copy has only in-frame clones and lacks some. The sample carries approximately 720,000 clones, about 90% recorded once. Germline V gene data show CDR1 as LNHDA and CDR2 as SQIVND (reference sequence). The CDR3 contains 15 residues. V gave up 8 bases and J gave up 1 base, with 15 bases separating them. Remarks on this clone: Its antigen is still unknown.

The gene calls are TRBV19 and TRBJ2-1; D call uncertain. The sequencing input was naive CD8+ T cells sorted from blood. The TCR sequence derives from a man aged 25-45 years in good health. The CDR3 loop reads CASQAILGSYNEQFF. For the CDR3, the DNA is TGTGCCAGTCAAGCAATTTTGGGTTCCTACAATGAGCAGTTCTTC. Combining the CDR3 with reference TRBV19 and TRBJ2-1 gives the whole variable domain DGGITQSPKYLFRKEGQNVTLSCEQNLNHDAMYWYRQDPGQGLRLIYYSQIVNDFQKGDIAEGYSVSREKKESFPLTVTSAQKNPTAFYLCASQAILGSYNEQFFGPGTRLTVL.